The 16 T cell receptor beta chains reported below all come from one sample, sequenced in a study of Ad26.COV2.S vaccination and SARS-CoV-2 variants. Treatment: about 20 received Ad26.COV2.S at low or high dose, single or two shots; about 5 received placebo; per-sample allocation not given. Sampling was done on day 63 after the first vaccine or placebo injection. Assay: immunoSEQ multiplex PCR; the TCRdb copy retains only in-frame clones and omits some. The sample consists of about 350,000 clones, 75% to 90% of them appearing once. The source was peripheral blood, collected in a trial of Ad26.COV2.S vaccine versus placebo. Receptors originate from a person aged 18 to 65 who received the Ad26.COV2.S COVID-19 vaccine or a placebo.

The genes are TRBV6-2 or TRBV6-3 and TRBJ2-3, with D maybe TRBD1 (6 bases). V shed 6 bases and J shed 5 bases, with 15 bases lying between them. Germline V gene data show CDR1 as MNHEY and CDR2 as SVGEGT. There are 14 residues in the CDR3. CDR3 sequence: CASSHRTVRDTQYF. As DNA, the CDR3 is TGTGCCAGCAGCCATAGGACAGTCCGAGATACGCAGTATTTT.

The chain couples TRBV28 to TRBJ2-3, with D hard to call. Deletions cut 2 bases from V and 1 base from J, with 7 bases between. Germline V gene sequence: CDR1 MDHEN, CDR2 SYDVKM. This CDR3 is built from 14 residues. The CDR3 loop is CASSLGGRTDTQYF. The CDR3 coding sequence is TGTGCCAGCAGTTTAGGTGGGCGCACAGATACGCAGTATTTT. Combining the CDR3 with reference TRBV28 and TRBJ2-3 gives the whole variable domain DVKVTQSSRYLVKRTGEKVFLECVQDMDHENMFWYRQDPGLGLRLIYFSYDVKMKEKGDIPEGYSVSREKKERFSLILESASTNQTSMYLCASSLGGRTDTQYFGPGTRLTVL.

CDR3: CAWMSPAGYEQYF. DNA of the CDR3: TGTGCCTGGATGTCCCCAGCGGGCTACGAGCAGTACTTC. V gene TRBV30 combines with J gene TRBJ2-7, with D possibly TRBD2 on 6 matching bases. Trimming removed 4 bases from V and 3 bases from J, with 13 bases in between. Germline V gene data show CDR1 as GTSNPN and CDR2 as SVGIG (reference sequence). This CDR3 spans 13 amino acids.

The chain's CDR3 is CASSLSSLYTGELFF. CDR3 nucleotides: TGTGCCAGCTCACTCTCCAGCCTTTACACCGGGGAGCTGTTTTTT. The rearrangement uses TRBV18 and TRBJ2-2; D is ambiguous. The CDR3 has 15 amino acids. Trimming pared 4 bases from V and 3 bases from J, leaving 12 bases between. Germline V gene data show CDR1 as KGHSH and CDR2 as LQKENI.

V usage is TRBV19 and J usage is TRBJ1-1; D remains unclear. This CDR3 contains 15 residues. The V gene's germline CDR1 is LNHDA and CDR2 SQIVND (reference sequence). The ends were cut back, 5 bases at V and 1 base at J, with 14 bases in the middle. The CDR3 spells CASSPRRYGNTEAFF. The CDR3 DNA reads as TGTGCCAGTAGTCCTCGGAGGTATGGGAACACTGAAGCTTTCTTT.

The genes are TRBV19 and TRBJ2-3; a possible D gene is TRBD2 (5 bases). The CDR3 length is 15 residues. In germline, CDR1 is LNHDA, CDR2 SQIVND (reference sequence). V was shortened by 1 base and J by 0 bases, with 8 bases between the two germline ends. The CDR3 DNA reads TGTGCCAGTAGTATAGCTAGGAGGAGCACAGATACGCAGTATTTT. As protein: CASSIARRSTDTQYF.

The CDR3: CASHGRGTYNEQFF. CDR3 DNA sequence: TGTGCCAGCCACGGGAGGGGGACCTACAATGAGCAGTTCTTC. This chain joins TRBV7-2 and TRBJ2-1; 8 bases line up with TRBD2. V trimming: 8 bases; J trimming: 2 bases; junction bases outside the gene matches: 5. Germline loops: CDR1 SGHTA, CDR2 FQGNSA. The CDR3 extends over 14 amino acids.

The J gene is TRBJ1-2, the V gene TRBV5-6; a possible D gene is TRBD1 (6 bases). The CDR3 runs to 13 residues. Trimming took 0 bases from V and 8 from J, leaving 11 bases between them. Germline values: CDR1 SGHDT, CDR2 YYEEEE. CDR3 coding DNA: TGTGCCAGCAGCTTGGGGGGGGCGCAGGGCTACACCTTC. This translates into CASSLGGAQGYTF.

This clone was detected only once. The chain is built from TRBV7-6 and TRBJ2-1; 7 bases match TRBD1. Germline V CDR1 and CDR2: SGHVS, FNYEAQ. J gave up 6 bases and V 0 bases, and 8 bases lay outside the gene matches. This CDR3 spans 16 amino acids. This chain's CDR3 is CASSLAWQGELNEQFF. CDR3 bases: TGTGCCAGCAGCTTAGCGTGGCAGGGGGAACTCAATGAGCAGTTCTTC.

The chain is built from TRBV7-2 and TRBJ1-2; TRBD1 aligns across 7 bases. Germline-derived CDR1 and CDR2 are SGHTA and FQGNSA. V lost 5 bases, J lost 5 bases, and 8 bases stayed unmatched. The CDR3 covers 14 residues. The CDR3 sequence: CASSHRGRTYGYTF. The CDR3 nucleotides are TGTGCCAGCAGCCATAGGGGGCGGACGTATGGCTACACCTTC. The full variable domain, completed using reference TRBV7-2 and TRBJ1-2, is GAGVSQSPSNKVTEKGKDVELRCDPISGHTALYWYRQSLGQGLEFLIYFQGNSAPDKSGLPSDRFSAERTGGSVSTLTIQRTQQEDSAVYLCASSHRGRTYGYTFGSGTRLTVV.

Points on this clone: A read error may produce the germline difference seen at one junction end. The chain links TRBV19 to TRBJ2-7, with 8 bases matching TRBD1. The CDR3 runs to 15 residues. The germline CDR1 and CDR2 sequences are LNHDA and SQIVND (reference sequence). The CDR3 coding sequence is TGTGCCAGTAGTCCTCCGGGACAGGTCTCCTCCGAGCAGTACTTC. Its protein product is CASSPPGQVSSEQYF.

The chain employs TRBV12-3 or TRBV12-4 and TRBJ2-2; 7 bases are a match to TRBD1. The CDR3 has 13 residues. V lost 6 bases and J lost 10; bases outside the gene matches: 8. CDR3 sequence reads: CASRHDRAAELFF. The CDR3 coding sequence is TGTGCCAGCAGACACGACAGGGCCGCGGAGCTGTTTTTT.

In regard to this clone: The same CDR3 can be traced to other DNA sequences in this sample. The rearrangement joins TRBV18 to TRBJ2-5; the D is unclear. V was trimmed by 3 bases and J by 2 bases, leaving 7 bases between them. The CDR3 is 13 residues long. Germline V CDR1 and CDR2: KGHSH, LQKENI. DNA of the CDR3: TGTGCCAGCTCACCCGGTACTCAAGAGACCCAGTACTTC. Encoded protein: CASSPGTQETQYF. The whole variable domain, remainder taken from reference TRBV18 and TRBJ2-5, is NAGVMQNPRHLVRRRGQEARLRCSPMKGHSHVYWYRQLPEEGLKFMVYLQKENIIDESGMPKERFSAEFPKEGPSILRIQQVVRGDSAAYFCASSPGTQETQYFGPGTRLLVL.

The chain recombines TRBV10-2 with TRBJ1-6; D gene uncertain. The V end was cut by 7 bases, the J end by 0 bases, with 4 bases between. CDR3 length: 13 residues. Per the germline V gene, CDR1 is WSHSY and CDR2 is SAAADI. Here the CDR3 reads CASISSYNSPLHF. CDR3 DNA sequence: TGCGCCAGCATAAGCTCCTATAATTCACCCCTCCACTTT.

This clone was observed many times. J is TRBJ2-2 and V is TRBV27, with 13 positions matching TRBD2. Germline V CDR1 and CDR2: MNHEY, SMNVEV (reference sequence). This CDR3 contains 17 residues. V gave up 3 bases and J gave up 8 bases; unmatched junction bases: 9. The CDR3 loop is CASSLPLGTSGTGELFF. The CDR3 DNA reads as TGTGCCAGCAGTTTGCCTCTCGGGACTAGCGGGACTGGGGAGCTGTTTTTT.

This clone was recorded once. This chain connects TRBV28 to TRBJ2-7; D possibly corresponds to TRBD1 (5 bases). This CDR3 comprises 14 residues. Germline V lookup: CDR1 MDHEN, CDR2 SYDVKM. Trimming shortened V by 3 bases and J by 3 bases, and 12 bases separated the two germline ends. The CDR3 sequence: CASSLGSTGYEQYF. The CDR3 nucleotides are TGTGCCAGCAGTTTGGGATCAACAGGCTACGAGCAGTACTTC.